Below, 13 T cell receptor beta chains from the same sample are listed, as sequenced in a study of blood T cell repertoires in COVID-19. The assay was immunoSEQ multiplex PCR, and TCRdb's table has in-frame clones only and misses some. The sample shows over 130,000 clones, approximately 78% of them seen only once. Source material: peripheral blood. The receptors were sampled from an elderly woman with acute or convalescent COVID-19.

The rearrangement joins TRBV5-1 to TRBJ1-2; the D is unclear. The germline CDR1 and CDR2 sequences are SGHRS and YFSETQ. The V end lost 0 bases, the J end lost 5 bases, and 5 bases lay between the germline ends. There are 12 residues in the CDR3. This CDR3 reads CASSLDWYGYTF. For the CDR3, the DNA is TGCGCCAGCAGCTTGGACTGGTATGGCTACACCTTC.

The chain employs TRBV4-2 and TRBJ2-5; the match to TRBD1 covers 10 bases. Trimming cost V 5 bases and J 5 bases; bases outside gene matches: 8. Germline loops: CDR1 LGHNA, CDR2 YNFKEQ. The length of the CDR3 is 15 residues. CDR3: CASSSRQGAVETQYF. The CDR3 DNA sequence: TGTGCCAGCAGCTCCAGACAGGGGGCAGTGGAGACCCAGTACTTC.

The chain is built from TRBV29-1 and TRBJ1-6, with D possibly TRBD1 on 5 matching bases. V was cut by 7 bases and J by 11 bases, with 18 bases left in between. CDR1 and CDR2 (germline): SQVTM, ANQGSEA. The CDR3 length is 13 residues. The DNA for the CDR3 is TGCAGCGCTAAGCCGGGGGAGGGAGCACCCCTCCACTTT. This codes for CSAKPGEGAPLHF.

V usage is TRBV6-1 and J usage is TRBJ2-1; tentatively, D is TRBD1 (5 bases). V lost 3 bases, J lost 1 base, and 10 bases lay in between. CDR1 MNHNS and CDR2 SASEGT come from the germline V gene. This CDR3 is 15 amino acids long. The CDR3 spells CASSDPYRSYNEQFF. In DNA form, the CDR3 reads TGTGCCAGCAGTGATCCCTACAGGTCCTACAATGAGCAGTTCTTC.

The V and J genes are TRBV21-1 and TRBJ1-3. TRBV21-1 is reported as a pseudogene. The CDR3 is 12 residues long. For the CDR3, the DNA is TGTGCCAGCAGCAAGGGGAGACACACCATATATTTT. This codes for CASSKGRHTIYF.

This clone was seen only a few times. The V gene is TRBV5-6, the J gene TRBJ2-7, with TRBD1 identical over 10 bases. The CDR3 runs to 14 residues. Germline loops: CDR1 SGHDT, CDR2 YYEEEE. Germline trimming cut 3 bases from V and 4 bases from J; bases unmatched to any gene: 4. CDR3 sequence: CASSWDRGPYEQYF. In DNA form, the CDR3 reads TGTGCCAGCAGCTGGGACAGGGGCCCTTACGAGCAGTACTTC.

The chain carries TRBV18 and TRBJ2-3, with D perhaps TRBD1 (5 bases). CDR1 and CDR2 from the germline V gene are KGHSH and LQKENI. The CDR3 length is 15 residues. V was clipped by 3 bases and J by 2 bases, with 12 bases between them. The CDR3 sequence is CASSPGQGSTDTQYF. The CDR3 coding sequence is TGTGCCAGCTCACCGGGGCAGGGTTCCACAGATACGCAGTATTTT. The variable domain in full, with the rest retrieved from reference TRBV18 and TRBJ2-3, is NAGVMQNPRHLVRRRGQEARLRCSPMKGHSHVYWYRQLPEEGLKFMVYLQKENIIDESGMPKERFSAEFPKEGPSILRIQQVVRGDSAAYFCASSPGQGSTDTQYFGPGTRLTVL.

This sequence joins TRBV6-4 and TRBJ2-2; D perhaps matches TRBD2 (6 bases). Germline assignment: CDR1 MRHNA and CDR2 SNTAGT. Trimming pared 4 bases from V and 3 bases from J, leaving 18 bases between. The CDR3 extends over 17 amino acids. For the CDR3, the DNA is TGTGCCAGCAGTGCGGGCGGGGAGAATTTCTACACCGGGGAGCTGTTTTTT. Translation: CASSAGGENFYTGELFF.

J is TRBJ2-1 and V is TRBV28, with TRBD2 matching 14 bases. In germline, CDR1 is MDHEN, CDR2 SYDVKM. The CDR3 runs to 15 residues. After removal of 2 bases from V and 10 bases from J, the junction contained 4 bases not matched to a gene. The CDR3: CASSLGLAGGNEQFF. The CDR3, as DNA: TGTGCCAGCAGTTTAGGACTAGCGGGAGGTAACGAGCAGTTCTTC.

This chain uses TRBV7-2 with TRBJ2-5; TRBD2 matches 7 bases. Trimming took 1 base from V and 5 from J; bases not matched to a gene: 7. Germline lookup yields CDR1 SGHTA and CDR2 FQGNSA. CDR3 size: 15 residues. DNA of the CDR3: TGTGCCAGCAGCTTAGTCGGGAGGACGGAGGAGACCCAGTACTTC. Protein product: CASSLVGRTEETQYF.

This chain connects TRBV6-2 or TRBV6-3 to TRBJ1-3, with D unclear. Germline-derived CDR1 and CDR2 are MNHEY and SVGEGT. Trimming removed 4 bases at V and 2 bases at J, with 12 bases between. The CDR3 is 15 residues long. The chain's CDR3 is CASSSTPGAGNTIYF. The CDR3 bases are TGTGCCAGCAGTTCCACTCCCGGGGCTGGAAACACCATATATTTT.

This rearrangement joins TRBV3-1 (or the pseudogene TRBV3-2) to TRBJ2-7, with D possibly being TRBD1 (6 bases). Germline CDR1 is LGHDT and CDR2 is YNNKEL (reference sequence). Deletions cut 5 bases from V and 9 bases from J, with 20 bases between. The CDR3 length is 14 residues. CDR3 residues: CASSDGQFGVGQYF. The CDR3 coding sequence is TGTGCCAGCAGCGACGGACAGTTCGGAGTGGGGCAGTACTTC.

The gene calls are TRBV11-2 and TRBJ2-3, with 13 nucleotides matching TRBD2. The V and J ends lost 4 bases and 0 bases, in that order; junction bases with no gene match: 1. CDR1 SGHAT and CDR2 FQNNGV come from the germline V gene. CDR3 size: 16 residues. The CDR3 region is CASSWTSGGSTDTQYF. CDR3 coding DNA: TGTGCCAGCAGCTGGACTAGCGGGGGAAGCACAGATACGCAGTATTTT.